This paragraph reports one T cell receptor beta chain. Measured with immunoSEQ multiplex PCR; TCRdb has only the in-frame clones, and not every one. The profile shows roughly 550,000 clones, about 84% of them singletons. The CDR3 totals 18 residues. The V gene's germline CDR1 is SGDLS and CDR2 YYNGEE. The ends lost 0 bases at V and 4 bases at J; junction bases unmatched: 13. These data come from a study of shared T cell receptors in the human thymus. The same sample was also studied in work on human thymus T cells. From that report: Thymus pieces cut out during corrective heart surgery were the tissue that was used. Apparent bias marked the V and J gene usage of thymic and blood repertoires. Thymic repertoires overlap heavily among unrelated individuals, related research has reported.

The TCR was taken from a boy under two years old with a congenital heart defect. Sequenced sample: thymocytes. The chain recombines TRBV9 with TRBJ2-5, with 9 bases matching TRBD2. CDR3: CASSVAEGVAGDSETQYF. The CDR3 bases are TGTGCCAGCAGCGTAGCTGAGGGAGTAGCGGGAGATTCAGAGACCCAGTACTTC.